These 21 T cell receptor beta chains came from one sample sequenced in a study of cytotoxic CD8 clonotypes in ibrutinib-treated CLL. Assay: immunoSEQ multiplex PCR; the TCRdb copy retains only in-frame clones and omits some. The repertoire holds approximately 340,000 clones, with roughly 71% as singletons. This specimen was PBMCs, taken after 36 months of ibrutinib treatment. These TCRs come from a human donor with chronic lymphocytic leukemia.

The chain is built from TRBV5-1 and TRBJ1-1; D is ambiguous. Looked up from germline, CDR1 is SGHRS and CDR2 is YFSETQ. Trimming took 0 bases from V and 1 from J, leaving 7 bases between them. The CDR3 has 14 amino acids. Written as DNA, the CDR3 is TGCGCCAGCAGCTTGGAGGGAGAGAACACTGAAGCTTTCTTT. Its protein product is CASSLEGENTEAFF.

This chain connects TRBV4-1 to TRBJ1-3; D may be TRBD1 (5 bases). Per germline, CDR1 MGHRA and CDR2 YSYEKL. The CDR3 is made up of 22 amino acids. Trimming pared 0 bases from V and 0 bases from J, leaving 27 bases between. CDR3 in DNA: TGCGCCAGCAGCCAAGAAAGATCAGGAGTTATGGGGGTGCCCCTCTCTGGAAACACCATATATTTT. Encoded protein: CASSQERSGVMGVPLSGNTIYF.

This sequence joins TRBV5-1 and TRBJ2-1, with 9 bases matching TRBD2. In germline, CDR1 is SGHRS, CDR2 YFSETQ. CDR3 length equals 16 residues. The J segment lost 6 bases and the V segment lost 7 bases, leaving 14 bases of the junction unmatched. The CDR3: CASGHPAGGLSNEQFF. CDR3 in DNA: TGCGCCAGCGGACATCCCGCGGGGGGGCTCTCCAATGAGCAGTTCTTC. Together with reference TRBV5-1 and TRBJ2-1, the CDR3 gives the full variable domain: KAGVTQTPRYLIKTRGQQVTLSCSPISGHRSVSWYQQTPGQGLQFLFEYFSETQRNKGNFPGRFSGRQFSNSRSEMNVSTLELGDSALYLCASGHPAGGLSNEQFFGPGTRLTVL.

The rearrangement joins TRBV6-1 to TRBJ2-5, with TRBD1 matching over 8 bases. There are 15 residues in the CDR3. Trimming at V came to 6 bases and at J to 3 bases, leaving 9 bases not matched to a gene. CDR1 is MNHNS and CDR2 is SASEGT in the germline V gene. The CDR3 nucleotides read TGTGCCAGCAGCCGGAGCAGGACAGGGAAAGAGACCCAGTACTTC. It yields the protein CASSRSRTGKETQYF.

This sequence joins TRBV29-1 and TRBJ2-1; TRBD2 agrees at 10 bases. Germline trimming cut 6 bases from V and 1 base from J; bases unmatched to any gene: 9. The CDR3 spans 16 residues. Germline CDR1 and CDR2: SQVTM and ANQGSEA. DNA for the CDR3: TGCAGCGTGGATGGGGATAGCGGGAGGTCCTACAATGAGCAGTTCTTC. Its protein is CSVDGDSGRSYNEQFF.

This chain uses TRBV2 with TRBJ2-2; D may be TRBD1 (6 bases). The CDR3 has 17 amino acids. The ends were cut back, 6 bases at V and 0 bases at J, with 17 bases in the middle. The germline gives CDR1 SNHLY, CDR2 FYNNEI. CDR3 sequence: CASRRGWTDANTGELFF. The DNA of the CDR3 is TGTGCCAGCAGGAGGGGCTGGACAGACGCGAACACCGGGGAGCTGTTTTTT.

The chain links TRBV29-1 to TRBJ2-2; no firm D call. V shed 5 bases and J shed 7 bases, with 8 bases lying between them. This CDR3 is built from 11 residues. Per the germline V gene, CDR1 is SQVTM and CDR2 is ANQGSEA. CDR3 sequence: CSVLENGELFF. The CDR3 nucleotides read TGCAGCGTTTTAGAGAACGGGGAGCTGTTTTTT.

This clone was counted a few times. The J gene is TRBJ1-2, the V gene TRBV5-4, with unresolved D. With 0 bases removed from V and 8 bases from J, the gap between germline ends came to 11 bases. The CDR3 length is 13 residues. The germline gives CDR1 SGHNT, CDR2 YYREEE (reference sequence). Here the CDR3 reads CASSLEADSGYTF. CDR3 bases: TGTGCCAGCAGCTTGGAAGCGGACTCGGGCTACACCTTC.

This chain joins TRBV18 and TRBJ2-1; 8 bases agree with TRBD2. The CDR3 length is 15 residues. The germline V gene encodes CDR1 KGHSH and CDR2 LQKENI. Unmatched junction bases numbered 5, after V lost 3 bases and J lost 4 bases. CDR3 region: CASSPPSGGYNEQFF. The CDR3 bases are TGTGCCAGCTCACCTCCTTCGGGGGGGTACAATGAGCAGTTCTTC.

This chain connects TRBV28 to TRBJ2-4, with D unclear. The ends were cut back, 6 bases at V and 7 bases at J, with 16 bases in the middle. The CDR3 runs 14 residues. Germline CDR1 is MDHEN and CDR2 is SYDVKM. For the CDR3, the DNA is TGTGCCAGCAGATCAGCCGGAGTGAAGAACATTCAGTACTTC. Amino acid sequence: CASRSAGVKNIQYF.

This chain uses TRBV10-2 with TRBJ1-1; D might be TRBD1 (5 bases). The CDR3 covers 13 residues. Trimming removed 10 bases at V and 0 bases at J, with 12 bases between. Per the germline V gene, CDR1 is WSHSY and CDR2 is SAAADI. The DNA of the CDR3 is TGCGCCATATCCAGGGCCATGAACACTGAAGCTTTCTTT. It is translated as CAISRAMNTEAFF.

The chain employs TRBV7-8 and TRBJ2-7; 7 bases agree with TRBD2. Per the germline V gene, CDR1 is SGHVS and CDR2 is FQNEAQ. This CDR3 spans 15 amino acids. V dropped 5 bases and J dropped 2; count of bases not matched to a gene: 9. CDR3 loop: CASSAAGGGPYEQYF. The CDR3 nucleotides read TGTGCCAGCAGCGCGGCTGGGGGAGGGCCCTACGAGCAGTACTTC.

The chain recombines TRBV7-9 with TRBJ1-2; 7 bases map to TRBD1. CDR3 size: 16 residues. The germline CDR1 and CDR2 sequences are SEHNR and FQNEAQ (reference sequence). After removal of 1 base from V and 6 bases from J, the junction contained 11 bases not matched to a gene. As DNA, the CDR3 is TGTGCCAGCAGCTTAGGCAAACTACAGGGGATCCATGGCTACACCTTC. Translated, it gives CASSLGKLQGIHGYTF.

This rearrangement joins TRBV5-1 to TRBJ2-7, with D possibly matching TRBD1 (6 bases). The germline gives CDR1 SGHRS, CDR2 YFSETQ. The V and J ends lost 1 base and 3 bases respectively, with 8 bases between them. This CDR3 has 13 amino acids. The CDR3 sequence is CASSLQGNYEQYF. CDR3 in DNA: TGCGCCAGCAGCTTGCAGGGGAACTACGAGCAGTACTTC.

The CDR3 protein is CASSDQTGVNQPQHF. The CDR3 DNA reads TGTGCCAGCAGTGACCAGACAGGGGTCAATCAGCCCCAGCATTTT. The chain links TRBV25-1 to TRBJ1-5, with 8 positions matching TRBD1. This CDR3 is 15 amino acids long. J lost 3 bases, V lost 3 bases, and 4 bases had no gene match. Germline V gene data show CDR1 as MGHDK and CDR2 as SYGVNS.

The chain uses TRBV4-1 and TRBJ1-4; D might be TRBD1 (5 bases). The CDR3 totals 13 residues. The germline gives CDR1 MGHRA, CDR2 YSYEKL. V lost 4 bases and J 7 bases, leaving 10 bases between the germline ends. For the CDR3, the DNA is TGCGCCAGCAGCCGCTGGGGGGGTGAAAAACTGTTTTTT. Translating it yields CASSRWGGEKLFF.

The chain recombines TRBV7-2 with TRBJ2-7, with 7 positions matching TRBD2. There are 15 residues in the CDR3. CDR1 and CDR2 from the germline V gene are SGHTA and FQGNSA. Trimming cost V 4 bases and J 1 base; bases outside gene matches: 7. This CDR3 reads CASSYTSDISYEQYF. The CDR3 coding sequence is TGTGCCAGCAGCTACACTAGCGATATTTCCTACGAGCAGTACTTC.

The rearrangement uses TRBV9 and TRBJ2-1, with 9 bases fitting TRBD2. With 0 bases clipped from V and 0 bases from J, the junction kept 13 bases outside the gene matches. Germline CDR1 reads SGDLS; CDR2 reads YYNGEE. This CDR3 region has 20 residues. As DNA, the CDR3 is TGTGCCAGCAGCGTAGACCCGGGACTAGCTAGGACCAGCTCCTACAATGAGCAGTTCTTC. Translated, it gives CASSVDPGLARTSSYNEQFF.

The V and J genes are TRBV23-1 and TRBJ1-6, with D possibly being TRBD1 (6 bases). TRBV23-1 is filed as an ORF, its function uncertain. CDR3 length: 16 residues. With 0 bases removed from V and 4 bases from J, the gap between germline ends came to 10 bases. The CDR3, as DNA: TGCGCCAGCAGTCAATCGGGGGGCGGGTATAATTCACCCCTCCACTTT. Protein product: CASSQSGGGYNSPLHF.

The sample holds a few counts of this clone. The chain carries TRBV10-3 and TRBJ2-7; 7 bases fit TRBD1. Germline CDR1 is ENHRY and CDR2 is SYGVKD. V gave up 10 bases and J gave up 2 bases; unmatched junction bases: 14. This CDR3 is 15 amino acids long. The chain's CDR3 is CATVGDRVNAYEQYF. The CDR3 DNA sequence: TGTGCCACCGTCGGGGACAGAGTTAACGCCTACGAGCAGTACTTC.

Concerning this clone: A clone one base away is much larger, so this may be a read error. The J gene is TRBJ2-1, the V gene TRBV4-3, with D possibly TRBD2 on 5 matching bases. The CDR3 loop spans 16 amino acids. CDR1 and CDR2 (germline): LGHNA, YSLEER. CDR3 region: CAGSQDSTSSYNEQFF. The DNA for the CDR3 is TGCGCCGGCAGCCAAGATAGTACTAGCTCCTACAATGAGCAGTTCTTC.